This T cell receptor (beta chain) was recovered during a study of shared clonotypes between healthy human individuals. The overall study: CD8 memory received one plate per donor, CD8 naive two, CD4 memory three and CD4 naive three.

The CDR3 length is 15 residues. V lost 0 bases to trimming and J lost 4 bases; unmatched junction nucleotides: 3. Per germline, CDR1 SGDLS and CDR2 YYNGEE. Study-level points and caveats: Sharing of clonotypes among donors was expected to vary with sequencing depth. When compared with the clonotypes that were shared by all four sorted-subset donors, the non-shared clonotypes turned out to have lower generation probabilities. Naive subsets usually exceeded memory subsets in estimated richness.

Assay used: immunoSEQ multiplex PCR; TCRdb lists only in-frame clones, some missing. The data show fewer than 1 million clones, about 96% seen once. CD45RO-negative CD8 cells positively selected for CCR7 made up the naive population, which excluded terminally differentiated effector memory CD45RA+ cells. To note about this clone: The target antigen is unknown.

The chain recombines TRBV9 with TRBJ2-7; the match to TRBD2 covers 11 bases. Input material: naive CD8+ T cells sorted from blood. This TCR was sampled from a man aged 25 to 40 in good health. The CDR3 here is CASSVAASGRYEQYF. CDR3 nucleotide sequence: TGTGCCAGCAGCGTAGCGGCTAGCGGGAGGTACGAGCAGTACTTC.